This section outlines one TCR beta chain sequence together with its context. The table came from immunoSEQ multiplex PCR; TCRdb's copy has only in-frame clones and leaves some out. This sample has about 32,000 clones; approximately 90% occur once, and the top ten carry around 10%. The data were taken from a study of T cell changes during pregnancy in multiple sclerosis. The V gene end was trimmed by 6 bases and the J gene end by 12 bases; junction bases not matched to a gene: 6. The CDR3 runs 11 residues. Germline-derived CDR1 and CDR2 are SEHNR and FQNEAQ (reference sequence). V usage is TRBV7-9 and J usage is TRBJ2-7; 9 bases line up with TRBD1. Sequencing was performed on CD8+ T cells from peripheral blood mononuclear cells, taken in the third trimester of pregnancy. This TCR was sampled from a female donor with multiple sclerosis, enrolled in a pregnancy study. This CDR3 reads CASSRDRETYF. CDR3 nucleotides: TGTGCCAGCAGTCGGGACAGGGAGACGTACTTC.